The rows below give T cell receptor beta chains drawn from one sample of a study of T cells after yellow fever vaccination. TCRdb redid the calling of the 5' RACE reads with MiXCR, one entry per CDR3 protein. The sample yields more than 95,000 distinct CDR3 sequences, over 12% seen once. Sample: CD8+ T cells sorted from PBMCs, taken 5 days after the yellow fever booster vaccination. The receptors shown here come from a man aged 18 to 29 who received the YFV17D yellow fever vaccine. Both conserved end residues are part of each CDR3. A D gene is named only where the DNA matches it firmly. Size is omitted from some rows. Given values are once, few, many or a class for expanded clones.

j_gene: TRBJ2-5; d_gene: -; v_gene: TRBV13; abundance: few; CDR3aa: CASSFDSGETQYF; CDR3nt: TGTGCCAGCAGCTTTGACAGCGGAGAGACCCAGTACTTC
j_gene: TRBJ2-2; d_gene: TRBD2; v_gene: TRBV4-3; abundance: -; CDR3aa: CASSPQLAGGYLNTGELFF; CDR3nt: TGCGCCAGCAGCCCCCAACTAGCGGGGGGATACCTGAACACCGGGGAGCTGTTTTTT
j_gene: TRBJ2-3; d_gene: TRBD2; v_gene: TRBV29-1; abundance: -; CDR3aa: CSVEGTSGEDTQYF; CDR3nt: TGCAGCGTTGAAGGGACTAGCGGGGAAGATACGCAGTATTTT
j_gene: TRBJ1-5; d_gene: -; v_gene: TRBV30; abundance: -; CDR3aa: CAWSPGNGGNQPQHF; CDR3nt: TGTGCCTGGTCTCCCGGCAACGGTGGCAATCAGCCCCAGCATTTT
j_gene: TRBJ2-7; d_gene: -; v_gene: TRBV20-1; abundance: -; CDR3aa: CSARRQGYVREQYF; CDR3nt: TGCAGTGCTAGACGGCAGGGTTACGTACGCGAGCAGTACTTC
j_gene: TRBJ2-1; d_gene: TRBD1; v_gene: TRBV7-9; abundance: few; CDR3aa: CASSLAETGIYNEQFF; CDR3nt: TGTGCCAGCAGCCTGGCCGAGACAGGGATTTACAATGAGCAGTTCTTC
j_gene: TRBJ2-7; d_gene: TRBD1; v_gene: TRBV15; abundance: few; CDR3aa: CATSRDRGASYEQYF; CDR3nt: TGTGCCACCAGCAGGGACAGGGGGGCGTCCTACGAGCAGTACTTC
j_gene: TRBJ2-1; d_gene: TRBD2; v_gene: TRBV7-9; abundance: few; CDR3aa: CASRGGAIRYNEQFF; CDR3nt: TGTGCCAGCAGGGGAGGGGCCATCAGGTACAATGAGCAGTTCTTC
j_gene: TRBJ1-1; d_gene: TRBD1; v_gene: TRBV7-9; abundance: many; CDR3aa: CASSSGGTEAFF; CDR3nt: TGTGCCAGCAGTTCAGGGGGGACTGAAGCTTTCTTT
j_gene: TRBJ1-2; d_gene: -; v_gene: TRBV4-1; abundance: -; CDR3aa: CASSQVRGLGYTF; CDR3nt: TGCGCCAGCAGCCAAGTGAGGGGATTGGGCTACACCTTC
j_gene: TRBJ2-5; d_gene: -; v_gene: TRBV6-2/TRBV6-3; abundance: -; CDR3aa: CASRDGPETQYF; CDR3nt: TGTGCCAGCCGGGACGGCCCAGAGACCCAGTACTTC
j_gene: TRBJ2-1; d_gene: -; v_gene: TRBV4-1; abundance: few; CDR3aa: CASSQGVGDYHNEQFF; CDR3nt: TGCGCCAGCAGTCAGGGGGTAGGGGACTACCACAATGAGCAGTTCTTC
j_gene: TRBJ2-1; d_gene: TRBD2; v_gene: TRBV20-1; abundance: -; CDR3aa: CSARERRLAYNEQFF; CDR3nt: TGCAGTGCTAGAGAGAGGAGACTAGCTTACAATGAGCAGTTCTTC
j_gene: TRBJ2-7; d_gene: -; v_gene: TRBV4-2; abundance: -; CDR3aa: CASSPDYSYEQYF; CDR3nt: TGTGCCAGCAGCCCGGACTATTCCTACGAGCAGTACTTC
j_gene: TRBJ2-3; d_gene: -; v_gene: TRBV23-1; abundance: -; CDR3aa: CASSQEIDTQYF; CDR3nt: TGCGCCAGCAGTCAGGAGATAGATACGCAGTATTTT
j_gene: TRBJ2-1; d_gene: -; v_gene: TRBV12-3/TRBV12-4; abundance: -; CDR3aa: CASSLFSSGNEQFF; CDR3nt: TGTGCCAGCAGTTTGTTCTCATCCGGCAATGAGCAGTTCTTC
j_gene: TRBJ2-7; d_gene: -; v_gene: TRBV5-6; abundance: -; CDR3aa: CASSLEGDGYEQYF; CDR3nt: TGTGCCAGCAGCTTGGAAGGGGACGGCTACGAGCAGTACTTC
j_gene: TRBJ2-1; d_gene: -; v_gene: TRBV3-1; abundance: -; CDR3aa: CASSQGRPYNEQFF; CDR3nt: TGTGCCAGCAGCCAAGGGCGACCATACAATGAGCAGTTCTTC
j_gene: TRBJ1-2; d_gene: -; v_gene: TRBV12-3/TRBV12-4; abundance: few; CDR3aa: CASSLDRNANYGYTF; CDR3nt: TGTGCCAGCAGTTTAGACAGGAACGCTAACTATGGCTACACCTTC
j_gene: TRBJ2-7; d_gene: TRBD2; v_gene: TRBV6-1; abundance: many; CDR3aa: CASSEGGGSYEQYF; CDR3nt: TGTGCCAGCAGCGAAGGCGGGGGCTCCTACGAGCAGTACTTC
j_gene: TRBJ1-5; d_gene: -; v_gene: TRBV6-6; abundance: -; CDR3aa: CASSRPGSNQPQHF; CDR3nt: TGTGCCAGCAGCCGACCGGGGAGCAATCAGCCCCAGCATTTT
j_gene: TRBJ2-1; d_gene: -; v_gene: TRBV4-2; abundance: -; CDR3aa: CASSVNWGSSYNEQFF; CDR3nt: TGTGCCAGCAGCGTTAACTGGGGCTCTAGCTACAATGAGCAGTTCTTC
j_gene: TRBJ1-2; d_gene: -; v_gene: TRBV12-3/TRBV12-4; abundance: -; CDR3aa: CASSLAQSYGYTF; CDR3nt: TGTGCCAGCAGTTTGGCGCAAAGCTATGGCTACACCTTC
j_gene: TRBJ2-1; d_gene: -; v_gene: TRBV7-3; abundance: -; CDR3aa: CASSPMGINNEQFF; CDR3nt: TGTGCCAGCAGCCCGATGGGGATAAACAATGAGCAGTTCTTC
j_gene: TRBJ2-4; d_gene: TRBD2; v_gene: TRBV6-2/TRBV6-3; abundance: few; CDR3aa: CASSYPGGLANIQYF; CDR3nt: TGTGCCAGCAGTTATCCGGGGGGACTTGCAAACATTCAGTACTTC
j_gene: TRBJ2-3; d_gene: -; v_gene: TRBV5-1; abundance: many; CDR3aa: CASRAQLLDTDTQYF; CDR3nt: TGCGCCAGCAGGGCGCAACTCCTTGACACAGATACGCAGTATTTT
j_gene: TRBJ2-7; d_gene: TRBD1; v_gene: TRBV24-1; abundance: few; CDR3aa: CATSDTGQGSYEQYF; CDR3nt: TGTGCCACCAGTGATACGGGACAGGGCTCCTACGAGCAGTACTTC
j_gene: TRBJ1-2; d_gene: -; v_gene: TRBV4-1; abundance: -; CDR3aa: CASSQDAGYYGYTF; CDR3nt: TGCGCCAGCAGCCAAGATGCGGGCTACTATGGCTACACCTTC
j_gene: TRBJ2-2; d_gene: TRBD1; v_gene: TRBV29-1; abundance: -; CDR3aa: CSGQGGTGELFF; CDR3nt: TGCAGCGGACAGGGGGGCACCGGGGAGCTGTTTTTT
j_gene: TRBJ2-3; d_gene: -; v_gene: TRBV12-3/TRBV12-4; abundance: few; CDR3aa: CASTDSGDSTDTQYF; CDR3nt: TGTGCCAGCACGGATAGCGGAGACAGCACAGATACGCAGTATTTT
j_gene: TRBJ1-6; d_gene: TRBD1; v_gene: TRBV4-2; abundance: -; CDR3aa: CASSQGTGGSPLHF; CDR3nt: TGTGCCAGCAGCCAAGGGACAGGTGGTTCACCCCTCCACTTT
j_gene: TRBJ1-1; d_gene: -; v_gene: TRBV4-1; abundance: few; CDR3aa: CASSQGRGGYTEAFF; CDR3nt: TGCGCCAGCAGCCAAGGGAGGGGAGGATACACTGAAGCTTTCTTT
j_gene: TRBJ2-3; d_gene: -; v_gene: TRBV29-1; abundance: -; CDR3aa: CSVDAGTDTQYF; CDR3nt: TGCAGCGTTGACGCAGGGACAGATACGCAGTATTTT
j_gene: TRBJ1-1; d_gene: -; v_gene: TRBV27; abundance: -; CDR3aa: CASSFGGHTEAFF; CDR3nt: TGTGCCAGCAGTTTCGGGGGCCACACTGAAGCTTTCTTT
j_gene: TRBJ2-1; d_gene: -; v_gene: TRBV12-3/TRBV12-4; abundance: few; CDR3aa: CASSPNDEQFF; CDR3nt: TGTGCCAGCAGTCCTAACGATGAGCAGTTCTTC
j_gene: TRBJ1-1; d_gene: -; v_gene: TRBV7-6; abundance: few; CDR3aa: CASSLTGDMNTEAFF; CDR3nt: TGTGCCAGCAGCTTAACTGGAGACATGAACACTGAAGCTTTCTTT
j_gene: TRBJ2-3; d_gene: -; v_gene: TRBV4-3; abundance: -; CDR3aa: CASSQDPGRTDTQYF; CDR3nt: TGCGCCAGCAGCCAAGACCCGGGCCGCACAGATACGCAGTATTTT
j_gene: TRBJ2-5; d_gene: -; v_gene: TRBV5-1; abundance: -; CDR3aa: CASSLDWLPQETQYF; CDR3nt: TGCGCCAGCAGCTTGGACTGGCTACCTCAAGAGACCCAGTACTTC
j_gene: TRBJ2-7; d_gene: -; v_gene: TRBV6-5; abundance: -; CDR3aa: CASSYGSEQYF; CDR3nt: TGTGCCAGCAGTTACGGGAGCGAGCAGTACTTC
j_gene: TRBJ2-1; d_gene: -; v_gene: TRBV4-1; abundance: -; CDR3aa: CASSQERVILYNEQFF; CDR3nt: TGCGCCAGCAGCCAAGAGAGGGTCATCCTCTACAATGAGCAGTTCTTC
j_gene: TRBJ2-1; d_gene: TRBD2; v_gene: TRBV12-3/TRBV12-4; abundance: few; CDR3aa: CASSLSGGALNEQFF; CDR3nt: TGTGCCAGCAGTCTTAGCGGGGGGGCGCTCAATGAGCAGTTCTTC
j_gene: TRBJ1-5; d_gene: -; v_gene: TRBV19; abundance: few; CDR3aa: CASSIGDYSNQPQHF; CDR3nt: TGTGCCAGTAGTATAGGAGATTATAGCAATCAGCCCCAGCATTTT
j_gene: TRBJ1-6; d_gene: -; v_gene: TRBV6-2/TRBV6-3; abundance: -; CDR3aa: CASRNLDGWELSPLHF; CDR3nt: TGTGCCAGCAGAAATCTGGACGGTTGGGAGCTTTCACCCCTCCACTTT
j_gene: TRBJ2-1; d_gene: -; v_gene: TRBV19; abundance: -; CDR3aa: CASTPGSLTANEQFF; CDR3nt: TGTGCCAGTACCCCTGGCTCACTAACAGCCAATGAGCAGTTCTTC
j_gene: TRBJ2-3; d_gene: -; v_gene: TRBV3-1; abundance: many; CDR3aa: CASSQGFVGTTDTQYF; CDR3nt: TGTGCCAGCAGCCAAGGGTTCGTGGGGACCACAGATACGCAGTATTTT
j_gene: TRBJ2-1; d_gene: -; v_gene: TRBV20-1; abundance: -; CDR3aa: CSARDWQAANEQFF; CDR3nt: TGCAGTGCTAGAGATTGGCAGGCAGCGAATGAGCAGTTCTTC
j_gene: TRBJ2-3; d_gene: TRBD1; v_gene: TRBV5-1; abundance: few; CDR3aa: CASSRRSDRVRDTQYF; CDR3nt: TGCGCCAGCAGCCGGAGGTCCGACAGGGTACGAGATACGCAGTATTTT
j_gene: TRBJ2-3; d_gene: TRBD2; v_gene: TRBV4-2; abundance: few; CDR3aa: CASSQAGLVTDTQYF; CDR3nt: TGTGCCAGCAGCCAGGCGGGACTAGTCACAGATACGCAGTATTTT
j_gene: TRBJ2-2; d_gene: TRBD1; v_gene: TRBV28; abundance: -; CDR3aa: CASRTTGTAYTGELFF; CDR3nt: TGTGCCAGCAGGACGACCGGGACAGCATACACCGGGGAGCTGTTTTTT
j_gene: TRBJ1-2; d_gene: -; v_gene: TRBV7-9; abundance: once; CDR3aa: CASSVTGQVIDYGYTF; CDR3nt: TGTGCCAGCAGCGTAACAGGGCAAGTAATAGACTATGGCTACACCTTC
j_gene: TRBJ1-5; d_gene: -; v_gene: TRBV27; abundance: few; CDR3aa: CASSSVGGAEQPQHF; CDR3nt: TGTGCCAGCAGTTCCGTTGGTGGAGCGGAACAGCCCCAGCATTTT
j_gene: TRBJ2-5; d_gene: TRBD1; v_gene: TRBV4-1; abundance: once; CDR3aa: CASSPGQGEYQETQYF; CDR3nt: TGCGCCAGCAGCCCAGGACAGGGGGAGTACCAAGAGACCCAGTACTTC
j_gene: TRBJ2-2; d_gene: TRBD1; v_gene: TRBV12-3/TRBV12-4; abundance: few; CDR3aa: CASTPDRDTGELFF; CDR3nt: TGTGCCAGCACCCCGGACAGGGACACCGGGGAGCTGTTTTTT